This T cell receptor (beta chain) stems from a study of cytomegalovirus exposure and HLA in healthy donors. Notes on the study in general: TRBV6-2, TRBV6-3 and some other V segments were unresolvable in 87-base-pair reads.

In the PCR, 60 Vbeta and 13 Jbeta primers were used. Using immunoSEQ multiplex PCR, the repertoire was profiled, and TCRdb retains in-frame clones only, with some absent. The table lists about 180,000 clones, roughly 80% of them singletons. Between the trimmed V and J ends, which lost 0 bases and 3 bases, there was a span of 12 bases. In germline, CDR1 is SGHDT, CDR2 YYEEEE. This CDR3 comprises 16 residues. As concerns this clone: Its specificity is not known.

The sequenced sample was PBMCs. The TCR was taken from a man between 60 and 70 years old in good health and CMV-seronegative. The chain is built from TRBV5-6 and TRBJ1-4; D is uncertain. As DNA, the CDR3 is TGTGCCAGCAGCTTGGGGCCCGTTACAGCTAATGAAAAACTGTTTTTT. Encoded protein: CASSLGPVTANEKLFF.